These 8 T cell receptor beta chains share one sample of origin, sequenced in a study of CD8+ T cells in alopecia areata. This sample's treatment: oral pan-JAK inhibitor, 5-10 mg twice daily. RNA, once extracted, was reverse transcribed into cDNA for use as the sequencing template. Libraries were prepared by immunoSEQ multiplex PCR; TCRdb keeps only in-frame clonotypes and omits some of them. The profile shows roughly 70,000 clones, 29% of them singletons. This sample comprised CD8+ T cells sorted from blood, obtained at week 4, from a patient treated with tofacitinib. These receptors were collected from a human donor with alopecia areata.

The chain carries TRBV29-1 and TRBJ1-2; D remains ambiguous. CDR1 SQVTM and CDR2 ANQGSEA come from the germline V gene. V lost 7 bases and J lost 4, with 13 bases in between. The CDR3 loop spans 12 amino acids. The DNA for the CDR3 is TGCAGCGCGGATGGGGAGGGCTATGGCTACACCTTC. This encodes CSADGEGYGYTF.

The gene calls are TRBV4-1 and TRBJ2-6, with 8 bases identical to TRBD1. The CDR3 is 19 residues long. Germline-derived CDR1 and CDR2 are MGHRA and YSYEKL. J lost 2 bases, V lost 3 bases, and 12 bases had no gene match. In DNA form, the CDR3 reads TGCGCCAGCAGCCATTTCACAGGGGGTAGGTTGGCTGGGGCCAACGTCCTGACTTTC. Its protein product is CASSHFTGGRLAGANVLTF.

The V gene is TRBV7-2, the J gene TRBJ2-5; tentatively, D is TRBD1 (6 bases). Germline V gene data show CDR1 as SGHTA and CDR2 as FQGNSA. V shed 5 bases and J shed 5 bases, with 15 bases lying between them. The CDR3 runs 14 residues. CDR3 region: CASSLPPTGETQYF. The CDR3 nucleotides are TGTGCCAGCAGCCTCCCACCAACAGGGGAGACCCAGTACTTC. Full variable domain (outside the CDR3, taken from reference TRBV7-2 and TRBJ2-5): GAGVSQSPSNKVTEKGKDVELRCDPISGHTALYWYRQSLGQGLEFLIYFQGNSAPDKSGLPSDRFSAERTGGSVSTLTIQRTQQEDSAVYLCASSLPPTGETQYFGPGTRLLVL.

In this sample, this clone turned up a few times. The V and J genes are TRBV25-1 and TRBJ2-7; 7 bases agree with TRBD1. CDR3 length: 15 residues. Per germline, CDR1 MGHDK and CDR2 SYGVNS. Trimming cost V 6 bases and J 1 base; bases outside gene matches: 9. For the CDR3, the DNA is TGTGCCAGCAGGAAAGACAGGGATGGATCCTACGAGCAGTACTTC. This translates into CASRKDRDGSYEQYF.

The chain combines TRBV27 with TRBJ2-7; D is uncertain. Deletions cut 6 bases from V and 3 bases from J, with 12 bases between. CDR3 length: 13 residues. The germline V gene has CDR1 MNHEY and CDR2 SMNVEV (reference sequence). CDR3 region: CASSLVVGYEQYF. CDR3 nucleotide sequence: TGTGCCAGCAGCCTAGTCGTCGGCTACGAGCAGTACTTC.

This clone was picked up a small number of times. V is TRBV29-1 and J is TRBJ2-7; D gene uncertain. The germline V gene encodes CDR1 SQVTM and CDR2 ANQGSEA. The CDR3 contains 13 residues. V gave up 4 bases and J gave up 3 bases, with 13 bases separating them. The CDR3 spells CSVVGGVFYEQYF. In DNA form, the CDR3 reads TGCAGCGTTGTGGGTGGTGTTTTCTACGAGCAGTACTTC.

The chain recombines TRBV30 with TRBJ2-1; D is ambiguous. Germline-derived CDR1 and CDR2 are GTSNPN and SVGIG (reference sequence). Trimming stripped 3 bases from V and 5 bases from J, with 2 bases between. The CDR3 loop spans 10 amino acids. The CDR3 nucleotides are TGTGCCTGGAGGAACAATGAGCAGTTCTTC. Encoded protein: CAWRNNEQFF.

This clone was found many times. V is TRBV6-1 and J is TRBJ2-3; 11 bases fit TRBD2. The CDR3 totals 17 residues. The germline V gene encodes CDR1 MNHNS and CDR2 SASEGT. With 4 bases clipped from V and 4 bases from J, the junction kept 10 bases outside the gene matches. CDR3 sequence: CASSAFILAGVADTQYF. The CDR3 bases are TGTGCCAGCAGTGCCTTTATACTAGCGGGAGTAGCAGATACGCAGTATTTT.